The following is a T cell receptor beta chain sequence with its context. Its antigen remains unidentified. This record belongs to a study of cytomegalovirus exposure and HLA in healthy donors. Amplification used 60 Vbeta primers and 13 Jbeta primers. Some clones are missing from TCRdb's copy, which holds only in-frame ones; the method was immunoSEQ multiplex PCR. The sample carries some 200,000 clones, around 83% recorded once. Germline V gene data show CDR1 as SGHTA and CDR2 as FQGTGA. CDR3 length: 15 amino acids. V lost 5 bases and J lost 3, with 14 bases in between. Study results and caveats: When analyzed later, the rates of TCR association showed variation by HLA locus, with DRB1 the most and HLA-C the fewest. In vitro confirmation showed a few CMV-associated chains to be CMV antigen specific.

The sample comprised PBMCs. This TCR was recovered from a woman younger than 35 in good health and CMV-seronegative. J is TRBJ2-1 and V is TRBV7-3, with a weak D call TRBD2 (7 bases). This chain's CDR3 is CASSPQGGGYNEQFF. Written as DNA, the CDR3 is TGTGCCAGCAGCCCCCAAGGGGGGGGCTACAATGAGCAGTTCTTC.